This T cell receptor beta chain was sequenced in a study of tumor-infiltrating lymphocytes in localized non-small cell lung cancer. Study context: Each patient gave resected tumor and non-adjacent uninvolved lung tissue.

Method: immunoSEQ multiplex PCR; TCRdb's copy keeps in-frame clones and lacks some. This repertoire shows around 15,000 clones, around two thirds found once; its top ten account for 5.5% to 7.5%. General study results and limits: IM1 and IM2 tumors showed no difference in T-cell fraction. Only some patients had TCR sequencing, depending on available tissue.

The CDR3 loop spans 11 amino acids. The V end lost 10 bases, the J end lost 4 bases, and 10 bases lay between the germline ends. The germline V gene encodes CDR1 SNHLY and CDR2 FYNNEI. This clone was seen a few times. Its antigen is undetermined. The source of this sequence is a human donor with non-small cell lung cancer. The sequencing sample was made of lung tumor tissue. V and J are TRBV2 and TRBJ1-1; D perhaps matches TRBD1 (6 bases). CDR3 sequence reads: CATDRITEAFF. The CDR3 DNA reads TGTGCCACCGACAGGATCACTGAAGCTTTCTTT.